This TCR beta chain was sequenced in a study of blood T cell repertoires in COVID-19. Study information: From the United States, Italy and Spain came samples of acute and convalescent COVID-19.

Trimming removed 4 bases from V and 1 base from J, with 20 bases in between. The germline V gene encodes CDR1 SGDLS and CDR2 YYNGEE. CDR3 size: 17 residues. In the source study's methods: Reference gene primer amplification yielded estimated nucleated cell counts. The protocol was immunoSEQ multiplex PCR, while the TCRdb copy is restricted to in-frame clones and leaves out a portion. V, J and clone size derive from that table, while D and trimming were established from the DNA sequence. The table shows about 210,000 clones, with about 91% occurring only once. V is TRBV9 and J is TRBJ1-1; D is unresolved. Sequencing input: peripheral blood. The TCR comes from a man aged 25 to 40 with acute or convalescent COVID-19. The chain's CDR3 is CASSPALGRVGNTEAFF. The CDR3 bases are TGTGCCAGCAGCCCTGCCCTAGGGAGGGTCGGGAACACTGAAGCTTTCTTT.